Below are 7 T cell receptor beta chains sequenced from a single sample in a study of shared clonotypes between healthy human individuals. Repertoires were generated with immunoSEQ multiplex PCR, while TCRdb's copy carries only in-frame clones and drops some. The sample lists 2 million or so clones, around 95% occurring once. Sequencing input: naive CD4+ T cells sorted from blood. Subset in this sample: CD45RA+ positively selected. These receptors were collected from a man aged 18 to 29 in good health.

The chain is built from TRBV10-3 and TRBJ2-1, with 8 bases identical to TRBD1. This CDR3 region has 15 residues. In germline, CDR1 is ENHRY, CDR2 SYGVKD. Trimming cost V 3 bases and J 8 bases; bases outside gene matches: 9. The CDR3 nucleotides read TGTGCCATCAGTGAATGGGACAGGCCTCGGGATGAGCAGTTCTTC. Translation: CAISEWDRPRDEQFF.

As concerns this clone: The sample has other DNA sequences that encode this CDR3 too. The chain joins TRBV9 to TRBJ2-3, with D possibly being TRBD2 (6 bases). V lost 2 bases and J 3 bases, leaving 7 bases between the germline ends. Germline-derived CDR1 and CDR2 are SGDLS and YYNGEE. This CDR3 is 13 amino acids long. The CDR3 loop reads CASSVLATDTQYF. The CDR3 coding sequence is TGTGCCAGCAGCGTTCTAGCGACAGATACGCAGTATTTT. Full variable domain (missing parts from reference TRBV9 and TRBJ2-3): DSGVTQTPKHLITATGQRVTLRCSPRSGDLSVYWYQQSLDQGLQFLIQYYNGEERAKGNILERFSAQQFPDLHSELNLSSLELGDSALYFCASSVLATDTQYFGPGTRLTVL.

V usage is TRBV5-4 and J usage is TRBJ1-2, with 7 bases identical to TRBD1. The CDR3 loop spans 14 amino acids. Per the germline V gene, CDR1 is SGHNT and CDR2 is YYREEE (reference sequence). V was pared by 4 bases and J by 0 bases, with 3 bases of the junction left unmatched. CDR3 sequence (DNA): TGTGCCAGCAGCGAGGGGACAGCTAACTATGGCTACACCTTC. This gives the protein CASSEGTANYGYTF.

On this clone: A read error may account for a junction end that differs from germline. The J gene is TRBJ2-2, the V gene TRBV7-7; TRBD1 is a possible D gene (5 bases). Germline V CDR1 and CDR2: SSHAT, FNYEAQ (reference sequence). The CDR3 runs 12 residues. The CDR3 coding sequence is TGTGCTAGCAGCTTAGGGGCCGGGGAGCTGTTTTTT. Translation gives CASSLGAGELFF.

The rearrangement uses TRBV5-1 and TRBJ2-7; 11 bases align to TRBD2. The CDR3 contains 14 residues. V lost 0 bases, J lost 11 bases, and 7 bases stayed unmatched. Looked up from germline, CDR1 is SGHRS and CDR2 is YFSETQ. Here the CDR3 DNA reads TGCGCCAGCAGCTTGGGGATAGCGGGAGGGCCGAAGTACTTC. Protein sequence: CASSLGIAGGPKYF. The variable domain in full, completed from reference TRBV5-1 and TRBJ2-7, reads KAGVTQTPRYLIKTRGQQVTLSCSPISGHRSVSWYQQTPGQGLQFLFEYFSETQRNKGNFPGRFSGRQFSNSRSEMNVSTLELGDSALYLCASSLGIAGGPKYFGPGTRLTVT.

This clone has only one observation. The chain combines TRBV28 with TRBJ2-1, with 7 bases matching TRBD2. Germline V CDR1 and CDR2: MDHEN, SYDVKM. The CDR3 sequence is 15 residues long. The trim removed 3 bases at V and 3 bases at J, leaving 5 bases unmatched. CDR3 loop: CASSFRGLSYNEQFF. The CDR3 DNA reads TGTGCCAGCAGTTTTCGGGGACTAAGCTACAATGAGCAGTTCTTC.

The chain links TRBV7-9 to TRBJ1-4; D not resolved. V was clipped by 1 base and J by 3 bases, with 9 bases between them. Germline V CDR1 and CDR2: SEHNR, FQNEAQ (reference sequence). The CDR3 contains 15 residues. The CDR3 sequence: CASSLEGLANEKLFF. In DNA, the CDR3 is TGTGCCAGCAGCTTAGAAGGGCTTGCTAATGAAAAACTGTTTTTT. Full variable domain (missing parts from reference TRBV7-9 and TRBJ1-4): DTGVSQNPRHKITKRGQNVTFRCDPISEHNRLYWYRQTLGQGPEFLTYFQNEAQLEKSRLLSDRFSAERPKGSFSTLEIQRTEQGDSAMYLCASSLEGLANEKLFFGSGTQLSVL.